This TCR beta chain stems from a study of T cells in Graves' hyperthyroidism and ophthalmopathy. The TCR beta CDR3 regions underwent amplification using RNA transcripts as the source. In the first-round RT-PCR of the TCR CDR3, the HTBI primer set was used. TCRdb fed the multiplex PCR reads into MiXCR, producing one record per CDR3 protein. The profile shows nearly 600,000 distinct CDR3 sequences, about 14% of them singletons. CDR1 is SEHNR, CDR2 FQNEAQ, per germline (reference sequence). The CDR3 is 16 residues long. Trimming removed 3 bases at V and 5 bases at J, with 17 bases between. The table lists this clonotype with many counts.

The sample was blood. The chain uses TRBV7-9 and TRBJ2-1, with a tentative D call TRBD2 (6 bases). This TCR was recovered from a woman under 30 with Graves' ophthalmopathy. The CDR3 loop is CASSLGRTGGDNEQFF. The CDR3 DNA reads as TGTGCCAGCAGCTTGGGCCGGACTGGCGGGGACAATGAGCAGTTCTTC. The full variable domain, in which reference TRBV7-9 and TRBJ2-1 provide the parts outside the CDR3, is DTGVSQNPRHKITKRGQNVTFRCDPISEHNRLYWYRQTLGQGPEFLTYFQNEAQLEKSRLLSDRFSAERPKGSFSTLEIQRTEQGDSAMYLCASSLGRTGGDNEQFFGPGTRLTVL.